These T cell receptor beta chains were read from a single sample in a study of circulating and synovial CD4+ cells in juvenile arthritis. Using immunoSEQ multiplex PCR, the repertoire was profiled, and TCRdb retains in-frame clones only, with some absent. The repertoire consists of tens of thousands of clones, with 90% to 95% occurring once and the leading ten covering about 3.1%. The material sequenced was CD4+ T cells from blood. The receptors here all came from a human donor with juvenile idiopathic arthritis. The CDR3 runs from the conserved cysteine through the conserved F or W. The D gene is left open where the match is weak. The size of a clone is reported for some rows only, either as once, few or many, or as a class for expanded clones.

v_call	j_call	clone_size	d_call	cdr3_nt	cdr3_aa
TRBV2	TRBJ1-6	.	.	TGTGCCAGCAGTGCGACAGGCGTCCCTAATTCACCCCTCCACTTT	CASSATGVPNSPLHF
TRBV19	TRBJ2-1	.	.	TGTGCCAGTAGTATACCCATCAGCTCCTACAATGAGCAGTTCTTC	CASSIPISSYNEQFF
TRBV5-1	TRBJ1-1	.	.	TGCGCCAGCAGCCCTCTAGGGGCAGGGGAAACTGAAGCTTTCTTT	CASSPLGAGETEAFF
TRBV11-3	TRBJ2-3	.	.	TGTGCCAGCAGCCCGCCGACAGGCACAGATACGCAGTATTTT	CASSPPTGTDTQYF
TRBV6-1	TRBJ2-3	.	TRBD2	TGTGCCAGCAGTGTACCCCGTCTAGCGGGACGTTCAGATACGCAGTATTTT	CASSVPRLAGRSDTQYF
TRBV4-1	TRBJ1-5	.	TRBD1	TGCGCCAGCAGCCTGACAGGGGGCAATCAGCCCCAGCATTTT	CASSLTGGNQPQHF
TRBV18	TRBJ2-5	.	.	TGTGCCAGCTCACCTCGACAAGCACAAGAGACCCAGTACTTC	CASSPRQAQETQYF
TRBV2	TRBJ2-1	.	.	TGTGCCAGCAGTGTTCTATCAATTAATCGCAATGAGCAGTTCTTC	CASSVLSINRNEQFF
TRBV18	TRBJ1-1	once	.	TGTGCCAGCTCTCCGTCCCTGGGCGGGGGCACTGAAGCTTTCTTT	CASSPSLGGGTEAFF
TRBV9	TRBJ2-2	.	TRBD1	TGTGCCAGCAGTGACAGGGGCGCGAACACCGGGGAGCTGTTTTTT	CASSDRGANTGELFF